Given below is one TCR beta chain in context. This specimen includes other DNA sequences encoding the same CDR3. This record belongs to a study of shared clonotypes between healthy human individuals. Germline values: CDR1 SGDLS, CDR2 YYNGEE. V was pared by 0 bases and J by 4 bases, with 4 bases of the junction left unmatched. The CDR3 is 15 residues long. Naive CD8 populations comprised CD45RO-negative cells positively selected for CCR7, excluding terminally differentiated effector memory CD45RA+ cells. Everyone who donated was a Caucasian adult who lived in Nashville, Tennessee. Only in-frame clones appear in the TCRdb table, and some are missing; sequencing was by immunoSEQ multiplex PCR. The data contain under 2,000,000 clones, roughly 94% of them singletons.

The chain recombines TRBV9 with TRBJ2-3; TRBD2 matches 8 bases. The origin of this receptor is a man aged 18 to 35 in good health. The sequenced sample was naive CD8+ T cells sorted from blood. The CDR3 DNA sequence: TGTGCCAGCAGCGTAGCGGGGGGGCCCGCAGATACGCAGTATTTT. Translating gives CASSVAGGPADTQYF.